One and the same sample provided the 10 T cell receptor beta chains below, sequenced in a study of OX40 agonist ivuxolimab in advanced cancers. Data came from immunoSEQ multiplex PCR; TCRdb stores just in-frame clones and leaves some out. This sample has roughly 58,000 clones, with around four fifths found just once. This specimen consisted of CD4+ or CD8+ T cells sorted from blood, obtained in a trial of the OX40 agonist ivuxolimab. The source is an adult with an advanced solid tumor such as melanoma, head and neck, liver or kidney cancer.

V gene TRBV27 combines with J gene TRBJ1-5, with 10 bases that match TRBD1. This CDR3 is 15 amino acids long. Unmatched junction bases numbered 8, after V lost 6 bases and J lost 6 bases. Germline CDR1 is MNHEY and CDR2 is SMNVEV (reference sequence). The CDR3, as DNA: TGTGCCAGCAGACGGACAGGGGGACCGGGTCAGCCCCAGCATTTT. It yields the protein CASRRTGGPGQPQHF.

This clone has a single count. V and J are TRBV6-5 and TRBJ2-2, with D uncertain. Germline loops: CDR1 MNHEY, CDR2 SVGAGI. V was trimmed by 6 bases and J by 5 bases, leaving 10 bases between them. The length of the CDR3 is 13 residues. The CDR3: CASSPRRTGELFF. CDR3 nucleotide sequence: TGTGCCAGCAGCCCGCGTAGGACCGGGGAGCTGTTTTTT.

CDR3 sequence reads: CASSLESVSGNTIYF. CDR3 sequence (DNA): TGTGCCAGCAGCTTGGAGTCGGTCTCTGGAAACACCATATATTTT. The chain combines TRBV5-4 with TRBJ1-3; D remains unclear. CDR1 SGHNT and CDR2 YYREEE come from the germline V gene (reference sequence). The CDR3 runs 15 residues. V gave up 0 bases and J gave up 0 bases, with 7 bases separating them.

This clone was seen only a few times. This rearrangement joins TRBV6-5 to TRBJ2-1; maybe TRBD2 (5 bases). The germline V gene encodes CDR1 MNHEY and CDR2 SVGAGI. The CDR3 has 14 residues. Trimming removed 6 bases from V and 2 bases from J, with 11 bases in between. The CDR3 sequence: CASRTTSAYNEQFF. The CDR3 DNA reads TGTGCCAGCAGAACCACTAGTGCCTACAATGAGCAGTTCTTC.

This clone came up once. CDR3 protein: CASSYRDSSGNTIYF. CDR3 coding DNA: TGTGCCAGCAGTTACAGGGACAGTTCTGGAAACACCATATATTTT. The rearrangement uses TRBV6-6 and TRBJ1-3; 7 bases map to TRBD1. Germline CDR1 reads MNHNY; CDR2 reads SVGAGI (reference sequence). J was trimmed by 1 base and V by 2 bases; bases with no gene match: 2. The CDR3 is 15 amino acids.

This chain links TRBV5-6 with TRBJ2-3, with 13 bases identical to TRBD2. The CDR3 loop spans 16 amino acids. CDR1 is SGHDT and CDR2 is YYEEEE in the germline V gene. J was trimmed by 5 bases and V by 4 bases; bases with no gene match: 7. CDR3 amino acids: CASSRGLAGVGDTQYF. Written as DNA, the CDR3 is TGTGCCAGCAGCAGAGGACTAGCGGGAGTTGGAGATACGCAGTATTTT.

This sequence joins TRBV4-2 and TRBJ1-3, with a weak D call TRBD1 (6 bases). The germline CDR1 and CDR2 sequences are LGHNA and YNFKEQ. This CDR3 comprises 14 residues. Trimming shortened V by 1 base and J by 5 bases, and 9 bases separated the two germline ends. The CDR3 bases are TGTGCCAGCAGCCAAGGGACAGCCCGAAACACCATATATTTT. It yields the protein CASSQGTARNTIYF.

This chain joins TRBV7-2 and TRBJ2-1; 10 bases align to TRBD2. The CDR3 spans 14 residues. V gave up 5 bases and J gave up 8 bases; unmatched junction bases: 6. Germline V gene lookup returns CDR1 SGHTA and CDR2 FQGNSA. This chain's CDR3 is CASSTSGTSDEQFF. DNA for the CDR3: TGTGCCAGCAGCACCTCCGGGACTAGCGATGAGCAGTTCTTC.

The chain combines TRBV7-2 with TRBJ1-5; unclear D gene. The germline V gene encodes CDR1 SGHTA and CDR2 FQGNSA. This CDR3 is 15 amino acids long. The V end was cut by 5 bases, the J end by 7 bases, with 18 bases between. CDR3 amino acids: CASSLSTGIKQPQHF. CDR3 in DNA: TGTGCCAGCAGCCTGTCCACGGGGATAAAGCAGCCCCAGCATTTT.

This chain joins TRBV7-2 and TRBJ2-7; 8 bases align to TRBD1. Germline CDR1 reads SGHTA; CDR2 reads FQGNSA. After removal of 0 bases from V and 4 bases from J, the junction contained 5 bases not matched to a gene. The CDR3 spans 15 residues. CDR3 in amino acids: CASSLAPDRVYEQYF. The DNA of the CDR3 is TGTGCCAGCAGCTTAGCCCCGGACAGGGTATACGAGCAGTACTTC.